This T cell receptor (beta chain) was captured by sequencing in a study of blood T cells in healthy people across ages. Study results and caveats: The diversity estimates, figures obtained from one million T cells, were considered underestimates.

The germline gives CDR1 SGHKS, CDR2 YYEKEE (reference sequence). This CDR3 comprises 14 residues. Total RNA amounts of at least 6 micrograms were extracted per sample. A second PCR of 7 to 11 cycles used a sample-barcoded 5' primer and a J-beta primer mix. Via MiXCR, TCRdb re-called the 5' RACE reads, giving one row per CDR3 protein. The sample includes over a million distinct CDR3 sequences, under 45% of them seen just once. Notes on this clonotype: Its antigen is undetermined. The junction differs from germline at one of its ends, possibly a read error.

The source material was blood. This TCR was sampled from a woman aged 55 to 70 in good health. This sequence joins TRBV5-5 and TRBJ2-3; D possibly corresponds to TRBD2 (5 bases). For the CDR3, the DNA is TGTGCCGGCAGCCCCCGGTCGCGGGCAGATACGCAGTATTTT. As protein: CAGSPRSRADTQYF.